The sequence of this TCR beta chain was determined in a study of shared clonotypes between healthy human individuals. Notes on this clone: The antigen is not known.

Points from the study as a whole: Sharing across four donors was highest in naive CD4 (roughly 5%) and lowest in memory CD8 (around 0.4%). Larger richness was generally estimated for naive than memory subsets.

V was shortened by 3 bases and J by 1 base, with 9 bases between the two germline ends. The germline CDR1 and CDR2 sequences are SGHVS and FQNEAQ. This CDR3 has 14 residues. Measured with immunoSEQ multiplex PCR; TCRdb has only the in-frame clones, and not every one. This repertoire shows a few million clones, 90% to 95% found once; its top ten account for 0.39%. The TCR comes from a man in his late teens or twenties in good health. Some clones in this sample may be carry-over from other donors' samples. What was sequenced was naive CD4+ T cells from PBMCs. The subset is: CD45RA+ positively selected. The chain is built from TRBV7-8 and TRBJ2-5; maybe TRBD1 (5 bases). Here the CDR3 reads CASSFDSFQETQYF. The CDR3 region has the DNA TGTGCCAGCAGCTTCGACAGTTTCCAAGAGACCCAGTACTTC.